This T cell receptor beta chain was identified in a study of blood T cell repertoires in COVID-19. The repertoire was sequenced with immunoSEQ multiplex PCR; TCRdb's copy has only in-frame clones and lacks some. This table has about 18,000 clones, roughly 89% appearing once. Trimming left V 4 bases short and J 5 bases short, with 18 bases between. The germline V gene encodes CDR1 MNHEY and CDR2 SVGAGI. This CDR3 contains 16 residues. This clonotype was obtained from a man aged 55 to 70 with active COVID-19. The chain employs TRBV6-5 and TRBJ1-5; weak D call: TRBD1 (6 bases). Sequenced input: peripheral blood. DNA of the CDR3: TGTGCCAGCAGTTTCCCAGGGGCCGGTTCAGATCAGCCCCAGCATTTT. It codes for CASSFPGAGSDQPQHF.